This TCR beta chain was sequenced during a study of blood T cell repertoires in COVID-19. Original analysis: Estimated nucleated cell counts came from reference gene primer amplification. The method was immunoSEQ multiplex PCR; TCRdb's version includes in-frame clones alone and lacks a portion of them. V, J and clone size are taken as reported in that table, and D and trimming were inferred from the DNA itself. This sample has over 250,000 clones, with approximately 79% found just once. This clone appeared a few times. V was pared by 4 bases and J by 6 bases, with 7 bases of the junction left unmatched. Germline lookup yields CDR1 SGHNT and CDR2 YYREEE (reference sequence). This CDR3 contains 16 residues.

The sample taken for sequencing was PBMCs or T cells enriched from blood (not recorded which). The chain employs TRBV5-4 and TRBJ1-6; 10 bases are shared with TRBD1. The receptor was isolated from a man aged 25 to 45 with acute COVID-19. This chain's CDR3 is CASSARTGGSNSPLHF. CDR3 in DNA: TGTGCCAGCAGCGCGCGGACAGGGGGTTCTAATTCACCCCTCCACTTT.